Listed here are 24 T cell receptor beta chains from one sample, sequenced in a study of blood T cell repertoires in COVID-19. Method: immunoSEQ multiplex PCR; TCRdb's copy keeps in-frame clones and lacks some. The data contain 180,000 or so clones, around 82% of them singletons. What was sequenced was peripheral blood. Receptors originate from a woman older than 75 with acute or convalescent COVID-19.

This chain links TRBV6-5 with TRBJ1-6, with 8 bases aligning to TRBD1. CDR1 and CDR2 from the germline V gene are MNHEY and SVGAGI. This CDR3 has 14 residues. Trimming at V came to 6 bases and at J to 6 bases, leaving 4 bases not matched to a gene. The CDR3 DNA reads as TGTGCCAGCAGCCGGACAGGGTTTAATTCACCCCTCCACTTT. This translates into CASSRTGFNSPLHF.

The chain links TRBV4-3 to TRBJ1-2, with 7 bases lining up with TRBD1. V shed 0 bases and J 4 bases; nucleotides not matched to a gene: 2. The germline gives CDR1 LGHNA, CDR2 YSLEER. The length of the CDR3 is 14 residues. The CDR3, as DNA: TGCGCCAGCAGCCAAGAAGGACAGGCCTATGGCTACACCTTC. It is translated as CASSQEGQAYGYTF.

DNA of the CDR3: TGTGCCAGCAGTCTCACTCCGGGACAGTCCGGTGGGGGCTACACCTTC. Its protein product is CASSLTPGQSGGGYTF. The V and J genes are TRBV27 and TRBJ1-2, with 7 bases lining up with TRBD1. CDR3 length: 16 amino acids. Germline V lookup: CDR1 MNHEY, CDR2 SMNVEV (reference sequence). V dropped 5 bases and J dropped 8; count of bases not matched to a gene: 17.

The chain carries TRBV3-1 (or the pseudogene TRBV3-2) and TRBJ1-6, with TRBD1 identical over 7 bases. The V gene end was trimmed by 2 bases and the J gene end by 9 bases; junction bases not matched to a gene: 4. This CDR3 region has 14 residues. Germline lookup yields CDR1 LGHDT and CDR2 YNNKEL (reference sequence). For the CDR3, the DNA is TGTGCCAGCAGCCAAAGACAGGGCGGTTCACCCCTCCACTTT. Its protein is CASSQRQGGSPLHF.

The V call is TRBV7-2, the J call TRBJ1-2, with D hard to call. CDR1 is SGHTA and CDR2 is FQGNSA in the germline V gene. The length of the CDR3 is 15 residues. Trimming removed 5 bases at V and 4 bases at J, with 17 bases between. CDR3 in DNA: TGTGCCAGCAGCCTCACGGGTCTGAACCCCTATGGCTACACCTTC. This gives the protein CASSLTGLNPYGYTF. The full variable domain, completed using reference TRBV7-2 and TRBJ1-2, is GAGVSQSPSNKVTEKGKDVELRCDPISGHTALYWYRQSLGQGLEFLIYFQGNSAPDKSGLPSDRFSAERTGGSVSTLTIQRTQQEDSAVYLCASSLTGLNPYGYTFGSGTRLTVV.

This clone was seen more than once but under ten times. This rearrangement joins TRBV18 to TRBJ2-2, with unresolved D. Trimming left V 5 bases short and J 8 bases short, with 9 bases between. Germline V gene data show CDR1 as KGHSH and CDR2 as LQKENI. The CDR3 totals 12 residues. The CDR3 is CASSTDSGELFF. CDR3 nucleotides: TGTGCCAGCTCAACTGACTCTGGGGAGCTGTTTTTT.

The chain has TRBV2 and TRBJ1-3; D is ambiguous. CDR1 is SNHLY and CDR2 is FYNNEI in the germline V gene. The V end lost 2 bases, the J end lost 0 bases, and 8 bases lay between the germline ends. This CDR3 has 15 amino acids. Written as DNA, the CDR3 is TGTGCCAGCAGTGAATACAGAAACTCTGGAAACACCATATATTTT. Amino acid sequence: CASSEYRNSGNTIYF.

The chain couples TRBV6-5 to TRBJ1-1; no reliable D call. Germline CDR1 is MNHEY and CDR2 is SVGAGI. The CDR3 totals 14 residues. Trimming removed 6 bases at V and 0 bases at J, with 11 bases between. The CDR3 sequence: CASSSPRVNTEAFF. The CDR3 DNA reads TGTGCCAGCAGCTCCCCCCGGGTGAACACTGAAGCTTTCTTT.

The J gene is TRBJ1-2, the V gene TRBV6-6; perhaps TRBD1 as D (6 bases). Trimming shortened V by 2 bases and J by 7 bases, and 14 bases separated the two germline ends. This CDR3 has 14 residues. Germline CDR1 reads MNHNY; CDR2 reads SVGAGI (reference sequence). CDR3 nucleotide sequence: TGTGCCAGCAGTTACAACAGGGAAAAGGGTGGCTACACCTTC. It specifies CASSYNREKGGYTF.

This sequence joins TRBV10-3 and TRBJ2-1, with D perhaps TRBD2 (6 bases). The CDR3 is made up of 16 amino acids. The germline gives CDR1 ENHRY, CDR2 SYGVKD. V lost 3 bases to trimming and J lost 1 base, with 13 bases between them. The CDR3 loop reads CAISDSGGASYNEQFF. The CDR3 DNA reads as TGTGCCATCAGTGACTCGGGCGGGGCGTCCTACAATGAGCAGTTCTTC.

The genes are TRBV7-2 and TRBJ1-2; D is perhaps TRBD1 (6 bases). In germline, CDR1 is SGHTA, CDR2 FQGNSA. The CDR3 loop spans 14 amino acids. V shed 5 bases and J shed 3 bases, with 13 bases lying between them. In nucleotides, the CDR3 is TGTGCCAGCAGCCCGCAGACAGGAGACTATGGCTACACCTTC. Its protein product is CASSPQTGDYGYTF.

V gene TRBV6-5 combines with J gene TRBJ1-4, with D hard to call. The germline CDR1 and CDR2 sequences are MNHEY and SVGAGI. The CDR3 extends over 15 amino acids. With 6 bases removed from V and 0 bases from J, the gap between germline ends came to 11 bases. CDR3 sequence: CASRARGATNEKLFF. Here the CDR3 DNA reads TGTGCCAGCAGGGCGCGGGGTGCAACTAATGAAAAACTGTTTTTT.

The chain couples TRBV7-7 to TRBJ2-1; D gene ambiguous. The CDR3 is made up of 13 amino acids. The germline gives CDR1 SSHAT, CDR2 FNYEAQ (reference sequence). The V end lost 5 bases, the J end lost 4 bases, and 9 bases lay between the germline ends. As DNA, the CDR3 is TGTGCCAGCAGCATCGGGTGGTACAATGAGCAGTTCTTC. This encodes CASSIGWYNEQFF. Variable domain in full (rest from reference TRBV7-7 and TRBJ2-1): GAGVSQSPRYKVTKRGQDVTLRCDPISSHATLYWYQQALGQGPEFLTYFNYEAQPDKSGLPSDRFSAERPEGSISTLTIQRTEQRDSAMYRCASSIGWYNEQFFGPGTRLTVL.

This clone was counted between two and nine times. In DNA form, the CDR3 reads TGTGCCAGCAGCTTAGTCCGGGAGGCCGAGCAGTACTTC. Translating gives CASSLVREAEQYF. This chain connects TRBV11-2 to TRBJ2-7; 7 bases fit TRBD2. Germline V gives CDR1 SGHAT, CDR2 FQNNGV. Trimming at V came to 1 base and at J to 6 bases, leaving 3 bases not matched to a gene. This CDR3 is built from 13 residues. Full variable domain (missing parts from reference TRBV11-2 and TRBJ2-7): EAGVAQSPRYKIIEKRQSVAFWCNPISGHATLYWYQQILGQGPKLLIQFQNNGVVDDSQLPKDRFSAERLKGVDSTLKIQPAKLEDSAVYLCASSLVREAEQYFGPGTRLTVT.

The chain combines TRBV5-5 with TRBJ2-7; D is ambiguous. The CDR3 sequence is 14 residues long. CDR1 SGHKS and CDR2 YYEKEE come from the germline V gene (reference sequence). Trimming took 4 bases from V and 3 from J, leaving 14 bases between them. In DNA form, the CDR3 reads TGTGCCAGCAGCGGCTCTGGTGTCGTCTACGAGCAGTACTTC. Translation: CASSGSGVVYEQYF.

This chain connects TRBV4-1 to TRBJ2-2; the match to TRBD2 covers 7 bases. J gave up 7 bases and V 0 bases, and 8 bases lay outside the gene matches. The CDR3 spans 16 residues. The germline CDR1 and CDR2 sequences are MGHRA and YSYEKL. CDR3 sequence (DNA): TGCGCCAGCAGCCAAGATTTTGGGGGAGGGGTCGGGGAGCTGTTTTTT. Encoded protein: CASSQDFGGGVGELFF.

The chain joins TRBV29-1 to TRBJ2-3, with 10 bases fitting TRBD2. V dropped 3 bases and J dropped 5; count of bases not matched to a gene: 8. The CDR3 totals 15 residues. CDR1 is SQVTM and CDR2 is ANQGSEA in the germline V gene. CDR3 loop: CSVDWLAGVEDTQYF. The CDR3 DNA sequence: TGCAGCGTTGACTGGCTAGCGGGAGTGGAAGATACGCAGTATTTT.

V is TRBV3-1 (or the pseudogene TRBV3-2) and J is TRBJ1-1; 9 nucleotides match TRBD1. The CDR3 is made up of 14 amino acids. Per the germline V gene, CDR1 is LGHDT and CDR2 is YNNKEL (reference sequence). J gave up 4 bases and V 4 bases, and 4 bases lay outside the gene matches. Written as DNA, the CDR3 is TGTGCCAGCAGCCTCCGGGACAGGGCCACTGAAGCTTTCTTT. Protein: CASSLRDRATEAFF.

This clone was seen more than once but under ten times. V and J are TRBV6-5 and TRBJ1-5, with D maybe TRBD1 (6 bases). This CDR3 is built from 16 residues. Per germline, CDR1 MNHEY and CDR2 SVGAGI. The V gene lost 4 bases and the J gene lost 2 bases, with 15 bases spanning the gap. The CDR3 reads CASSSGQFLGNQPQHF. For the CDR3, the DNA is TGTGCCAGCAGTTCCGGACAGTTTTTAGGCAATCAGCCCCAGCATTTT.

This clone showed up just once. The chain recombines TRBV10-3 with TRBJ1-3; D possibly corresponds to TRBD1 (6 bases). CDR1 ENHRY and CDR2 SYGVKD come from the germline V gene. The length of the CDR3 is 14 residues. The V and J ends lost 6 bases and 4 bases respectively, with 13 bases between them. The CDR3, as DNA: TGTGCCATCAGCGCTCGGACAGCCGGAAACACCATATATTTT. It yields the protein CAISARTAGNTIYF.

This clone was counted a few times. The chain recombines TRBV28 with TRBJ1-3; tentatively, D is TRBD1 (5 bases). From germline, CDR1 is MDHEN and CDR2 SYDVKM. V lost 7 bases and J 7 bases, leaving 23 bases between the germline ends. CDR3 length: 16 amino acids. CDR3 DNA sequence: TGTGCCAGCACCCTTTATGGGGGAGGAGGTTGGAACACCATATATTTT. Amino acid sequence: CASTLYGGGGWNTIYF. Full variable domain (missing parts from reference TRBV28 and TRBJ1-3): DVKVTQSSRYLVKRTGEKVFLECVQDMDHENMFWYRQDPGLGLRLIYFSYDVKMKEKGDIPEGYSVSREKKERFSLILESASTNQTSMYLCASTLYGGGGWNTIYFGEGSWLTVV.

This clone was detected only once. This sequence joins TRBV7-2 and TRBJ2-3, with 7 nucleotides matching TRBD1. V lost 8 bases to trimming and J lost 4 bases; unmatched junction nucleotides: 18. Germline-derived CDR1 and CDR2 are SGHTA and FQGNSA. The CDR3 runs 17 residues. The CDR3 protein is CASVLEKGRGSADTQYF. For the CDR3, the DNA is TGTGCCAGCGTTCTAGAGAAGGGCAGGGGGTCCGCAGATACGCAGTATTTT.

The CDR3: CASSPTGTSFGAFF. CDR3 sequence (DNA): TGTGCCAGTAGTCCGACAGGGACCTCATTCGGAGCTTTCTTT. This sequence joins TRBV19 and TRBJ1-1, with TRBD1 matching over 7 bases. Germline V gene data show CDR1 as LNHDA and CDR2 as SQIVND (reference sequence). The CDR3 is made up of 14 amino acids. With V trimmed by 5 bases and J by 10 bases, 13 bases remained unmatched. Using reference TRBV19 and TRBJ1-1 for the parts outside the CDR3, the full variable domain is DGGITQSPKYLFRKEGQNVTLSCEQNLNHDAMYWYRQDPGQGLRLIYYSQIVNDFQKGDIAEGYSVSREKKESFPLTVTSAQKNPTAFYLCASSPTGTSFGAFFGQGTRLTVV.

This clone has just one count. This chain joins TRBV11-2 and TRBJ2-1; D not resolved. The V gene's germline CDR1 is SGHAT and CDR2 FQNNGV. The CDR3 spans 14 residues. Trimming took off 6 bases at V and 4 bases at J, with 13 bases between the two ends. The CDR3 DNA is TGTGCCAGCAGACCCTCGGCAGGATACAATGAGCAGTTCTTC. Translation: CASRPSAGYNEQFF.